The 6 T cell receptor beta chains presented below share a single source sample, sequenced in a study of CD8 T cells in Susac syndrome. About 0.45 to 1 ug RNA was reverse transcribed with random hexamers. TCRdb reanalysed the immunoSEQ multiplex PCR reads using MiXCR and keeps one entry per CDR3 protein. This sample has approximately 120,000 distinct CDR3 sequences, with about 90% found just once. Sequenced material: CD4+ T cells from PBMCs. The origin of the receptors is a human donor in good health.

This chain connects TRBV20-1 to TRBJ1-2; 9 bases agree with TRBD1. J gave up 5 bases and V 6 bases, and 7 bases lay outside the gene matches. This CDR3 has 13 residues. Germline lookup yields CDR1 DFQATT and CDR2 SNEGSKA (reference sequence). Written as DNA, the CDR3 is TGCAGTGCCGCTCCCGACAGGGGGTATGGCTACACCTTC. It is translated as CSAAPDRGYGYTF.

The chain joins TRBV7-9 to TRBJ2-7, with D perhaps TRBD1 (6 bases). CDR3 length: 16 residues. V was shortened by 6 bases and J by 2 bases, with 20 bases between the two germline ends. Germline-derived CDR1 and CDR2 are SEHNR and FQNEAQ (reference sequence). CDR3 in amino acids: CASSSPSGTRAYEQYF. The CDR3 coding sequence is TGTGCCAGCAGTTCCCCCTCCGGGACAAGGGCCTACGAGCAGTACTTC.

The V and J genes are TRBV20-1 and TRBJ2-1; 8 bases match TRBD2. CDR3 length equals 14 residues. Germline-derived CDR1 and CDR2 are DFQATT and SNEGSKA (reference sequence). Trimming removed 8 bases from V and 4 bases from J; junction bases left unmatched: 10. CDR3 in DNA: TGCAGTATCAAGCGGGGGCCCACGTACAATGAGCAGTTCTTC. It specifies CSIKRGPTYNEQFF.

The chain is built from TRBV29-1 and TRBJ1-1; perhaps TRBD1 as D (5 bases). The CDR3 consists of 10 residues. V was clipped by 6 bases and J by 12 bases, with 14 bases between them. CDR1 and CDR2 from the germline V gene are SQVTM and ANQGSEA. CDR3 coding DNA: TGCAGCGTCGGGGACGAATCAACTTTCTTT. Encoded protein: CSVGDESTFF.

This chain links TRBV2 with TRBJ1-2; D is uncertain. The V gene lost 6 bases and the J gene lost 7 bases, with 9 bases spanning the gap. The CDR3 is 11 amino acids. Germline V gene data show CDR1 as SNHLY and CDR2 as FYNNEI. CDR3 in DNA: TGTGCCAGCAGCCTCGGGGTTGGCTACACCTTC. This encodes CASSLGVGYTF. Drawing the rest from reference TRBV2 and TRBJ1-2, the complete variable domain is EPEVTQTPSHQVTQMGQEVILRCVPISNHLYFYWYRQILGQKVEFLVSFYNNEISEKSEIFDDQFSVERPDGSNFTLKIRSTKLEDSAMYFCASSLGVGYTFGSGTRLTVV.

The DNA for the CDR3 is TGCAGTGCTAGTAATTCCGATCGGGTTTCACGGGGCTACACCTTC. Amino acids: CSASNSDRVSRGYTF. V is TRBV20-1 and J is TRBJ1-2; D not certain. The CDR3 has 15 amino acids. V shed 3 bases and J shed 8 bases, with 22 bases lying between them. The germline V gene encodes CDR1 DFQATT and CDR2 SNEGSKA (reference sequence).